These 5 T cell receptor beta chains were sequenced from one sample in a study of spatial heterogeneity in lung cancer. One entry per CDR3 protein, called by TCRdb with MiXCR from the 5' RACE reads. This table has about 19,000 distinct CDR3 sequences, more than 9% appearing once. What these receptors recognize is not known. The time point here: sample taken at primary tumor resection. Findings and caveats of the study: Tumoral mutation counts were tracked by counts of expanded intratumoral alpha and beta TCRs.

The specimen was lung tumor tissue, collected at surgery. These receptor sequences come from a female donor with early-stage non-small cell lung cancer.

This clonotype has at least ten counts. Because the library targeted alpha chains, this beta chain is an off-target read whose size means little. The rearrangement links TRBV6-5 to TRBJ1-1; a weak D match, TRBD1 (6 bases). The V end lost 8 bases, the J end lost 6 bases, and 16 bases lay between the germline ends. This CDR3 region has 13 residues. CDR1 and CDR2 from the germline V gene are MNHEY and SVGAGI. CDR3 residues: CASGQRRGPEAFF. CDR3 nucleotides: TGTGCCAGCGGACAGAGGAGGGGACCTGAAGCTTTCTTT.

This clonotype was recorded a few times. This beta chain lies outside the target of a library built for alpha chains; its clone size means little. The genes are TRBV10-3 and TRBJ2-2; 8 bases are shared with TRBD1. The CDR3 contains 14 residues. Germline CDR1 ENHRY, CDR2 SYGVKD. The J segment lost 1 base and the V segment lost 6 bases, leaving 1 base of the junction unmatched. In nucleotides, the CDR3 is TGTGCCATCAGCGGGACAGGGAACACCGGGGAGCTGTTTTTT. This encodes CAISGTGNTGELFF.

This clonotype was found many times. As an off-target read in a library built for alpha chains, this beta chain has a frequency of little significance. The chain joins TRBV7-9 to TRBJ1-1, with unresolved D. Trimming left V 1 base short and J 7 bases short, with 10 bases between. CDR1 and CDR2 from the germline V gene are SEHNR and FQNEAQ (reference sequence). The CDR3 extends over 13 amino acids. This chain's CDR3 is CASSLVAGGEAFF. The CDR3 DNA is TGTGCCAGCAGCTTAGTGGCGGGTGGTGAAGCTTTCTTT.

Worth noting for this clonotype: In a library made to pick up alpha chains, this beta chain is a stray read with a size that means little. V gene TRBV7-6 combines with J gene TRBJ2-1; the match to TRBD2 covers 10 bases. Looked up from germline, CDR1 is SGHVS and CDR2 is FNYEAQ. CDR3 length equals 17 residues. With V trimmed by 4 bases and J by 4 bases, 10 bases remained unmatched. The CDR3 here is CASSSSLGTSVYNEQFF. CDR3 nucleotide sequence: TGTGCCAGCAGCTCATCCCTTGGGACTAGCGTATACAATGAGCAGTTCTTC. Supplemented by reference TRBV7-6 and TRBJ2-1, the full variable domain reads GAGVSQSPRYKVTKRGQDVALRCDPISGHVSLYWYRQALGQGPEFLTYFNYEAQQDKSGLPNDRFSAERPEGSISTLTIQRTEQRDSAMYRCASSSSLGTSVYNEQFFGPGTRLTVL.

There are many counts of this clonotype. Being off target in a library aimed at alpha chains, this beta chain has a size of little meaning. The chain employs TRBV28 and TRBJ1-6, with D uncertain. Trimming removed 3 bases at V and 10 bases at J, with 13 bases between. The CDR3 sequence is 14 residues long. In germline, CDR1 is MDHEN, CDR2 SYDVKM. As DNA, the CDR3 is TGTGCCAGCAGTTTTGGTCCGGCAGCGTCACCCCTCCACTTT. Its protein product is CASSFGPAASPLHF.